This T cell receptor (beta chain) came from a study of blood T cell repertoires in COVID-19. The wider study: Specimens from acute and convalescent COVID-19 originated in the United States, Italy and Spain.

With 5 bases removed from V and 8 bases from J, the gap between germline ends came to 9 bases. This CDR3 contains 11 residues. The V gene's germline CDR1 is MDHEN and CDR2 SYDVKM. Original analysis: Cell counts per sample came from amplifying reference gene primers. Clones were sequenced by immunoSEQ multiplex PCR, and TCRdb holds only the in-frame ones, with some missing. Clone size and V and J calls were adopted from that table, with D and trimming inferred from the DNA. The table lists some 220,000 clones, under 90% of them singletons. The source is a woman aged 60-75 years who had recovered from COVID-19. V usage is TRBV28 and J usage is TRBJ1-2; D call uncertain. Input material: peripheral blood. CDR3 region: CASSPRLGYTF. In DNA, the CDR3 is TGTGCCAGCAGTCCCAGGCTCGGCTACACCTTC.